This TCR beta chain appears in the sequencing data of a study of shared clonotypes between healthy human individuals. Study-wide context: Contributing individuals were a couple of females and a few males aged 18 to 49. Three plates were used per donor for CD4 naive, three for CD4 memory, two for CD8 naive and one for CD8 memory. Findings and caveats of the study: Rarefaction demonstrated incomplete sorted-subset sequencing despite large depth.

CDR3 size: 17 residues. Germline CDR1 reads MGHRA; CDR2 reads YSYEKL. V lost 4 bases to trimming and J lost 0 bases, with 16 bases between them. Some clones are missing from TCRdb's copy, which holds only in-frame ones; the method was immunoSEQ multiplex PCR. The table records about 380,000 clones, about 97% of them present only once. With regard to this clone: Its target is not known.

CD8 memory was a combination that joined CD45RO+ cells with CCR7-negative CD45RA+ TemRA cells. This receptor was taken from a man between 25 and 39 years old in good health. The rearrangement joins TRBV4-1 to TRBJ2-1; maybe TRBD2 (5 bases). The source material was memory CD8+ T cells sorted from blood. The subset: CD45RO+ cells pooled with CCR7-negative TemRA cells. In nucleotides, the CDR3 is TGCGCCAGCAGCCGAGAAACGGCGGGTCTCTCCTACAATGAGCAGTTCTTC. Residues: CASSRETAGLSYNEQFF.